Listed below are T cell receptor beta chains from one sample, sequenced in a study of CD8 T cells in ankylosing spondylitis. TCRdb re-called the 5' RACE reads with MiXCR, one entry per CDR3 protein. Of some 150,000 distinct CDR3 sequences listed, roughly an eighth are singletons. Sequencing was carried out using blood, either unsorted or a sorted T cell fraction (not recorded which). The receptors come from a female donor with ankylosing spondylitis or in good health (not recorded which). The CDR3 runs from the conserved cysteine through the conserved F or W. The D gene is left open where the match is weak. A row's size may be missing; if present it is once, few, many or a size class.

j_call | d_call | clone_size | v_call | cdr3_aa | cdr3_nt
TRBJ1-2 | - | many | TRBV12-3/TRBV12-4 | CASSQAYGYTF | TGTGCCAGCAGTCAGGCCTATGGCTACACCTTC
TRBJ1-2 | - | many | TRBV7-9 | CASSWLGVDYGYTF | TGTGCCAGCAGTTGGCTGGGGGTCGACTATGGCTACACCTTC
TRBJ2-1 | TRBD1 | many | TRBV11-2 | CASRGQGGYNEQFF | TGTGCCAGCAGGGGACAGGGTGGCTACAATGAGCAGTTCTTC
TRBJ2-1 | - | many | TRBV7-2 | CASSSLAGSLNEQFF | TGTGCCAGCAGCTCACTGGCTGGGTCCCTAAATGAGCAGTTCTTC
TRBJ2-3 | - | - | TRBV24-1 | CATSNRDTQYF | TGTGCCACCAGTAATCGAGATACGCAGTATTTT
TRBJ2-7 | - | - | TRBV18 | CASSPTFASEQYF | TGTGCCAGCTCACCAACTTTCGCCAGCGAGCAGTACTTC
TRBJ2-1 | - | - | TRBV4-1 | CASSQTEVSNEQFF | TGCGCCAGCAGCCAGACCGAAGTTAGCAATGAGCAGTTCTTC
TRBJ1-1 | - | few | TRBV12-3/TRBV12-4 | CASSRGGAQTEAFF | TGTGCCAGCAGCCGGGGGGGGGCTCAGACTGAAGCTTTCTTT
TRBJ2-7 | TRBD2 | many | TRBV7-9 | CASSSPGAGGWGEQYF | TGTGCCAGCAGCTCCCCGGGAGCGGGGGGTTGGGGCGAGCAGTACTTC
TRBJ1-2 | TRBD1 | - | TRBV28 | CATQRDSNSYGYTF | TGTGCCACCCAAAGGGACAGCAATTCCTATGGCTACACCTTC
TRBJ2-1 | TRBD2 | - | TRBV20-1 | CSAMVRLAGGNEQFF | TGCAGTGCTATGGTTCGTCTAGCGGGAGGTAATGAGCAGTTCTTC
TRBJ2-1 | - | many | TRBV20-1 | CSARTQTDNEQFF | TGCAGTGCTAGAACTCAGACAGACAATGAGCAGTTCTTC
TRBJ2-7 | - | many | TRBV12-3/TRBV12-4 | CASSLRTYEQYF | TGTGCCAGCAGTTTACGGACTTACGAGCAGTACTTC
TRBJ2-5 | - | many | TRBV5-1 | CASSPEHVPQGETQYF | TGCGCCAGCAGCCCTGAACATGTTCCCCAGGGAGAGACCCAGTACTTC
TRBJ2-3 | TRBD2 | - | TRBV11-1 | CASSLNWAGGPGTDTQYF | TGTGCCAGCAGCTTAAATTGGGCGGGGGGGCCTGGCACAGATACGCAGTATTTT
TRBJ2-2 | - | many | TRBV5-1 | CASSLTGANTGELFF | TGCGCCAGCAGCTTGACGGGGGCGAACACCGGGGAGCTGTTTTTT
TRBJ1-4 | - | few | TRBV11-3 | CASSFRGGEKLFF | TGTGCCAGCAGCTTTCGGGGGGGCGAAAAACTGTTTTTT
TRBJ2-3 | TRBD2 | many | TRBV7-2 | CASSLTSGSTDTQYF | TGTGCCAGCAGCTTAACTAGCGGGAGCACAGATACGCAGTATTTT
TRBJ2-2 | - | few | TRBV29-1 | CSVGKGQNTGELFF | TGCAGCGTTGGGAAGGGGCAGAACACCGGGGAGCTGTTTTTT
TRBJ2-3 | - | many | TRBV4-2 | CASSQGAGLEVDTQYF | TGTGCCAGCAGCCAAGGGGCAGGTCTAGAGGTGGATACGCAGTATTTT
TRBJ2-1 | TRBD2 | many | TRBV20-1 | CSAPSQREVYNEQFF | TGCAGTGCTCCCTCGCAGCGGGAGGTCTACAATGAGCAGTTCTTC
TRBJ2-7 | - | many | TRBV3-1 | CASSQGSTAYEQYF | TGTGCCAGCAGCCAAGGATCCACGGCATACGAGCAGTACTTC
TRBJ2-7 | TRBD1 | many | TRBV9 | CASSVDRGRDEQYF | TGTGCCAGCAGCGTAGACAGGGGGCGCGACGAGCAGTACTTC
TRBJ2-3 | - | many | TRBV7-8 | CASSPTRGRTDTQYF | TGTGCCAGCAGCCCGACTCGGGGACGCACAGATACGCAGTATTTT
TRBJ2-1 | - | many | TRBV12-3/TRBV12-4 | CASSLRQGLYNEQFF | TGTGCCAGCAGTCTTCGACAGGGACTCTACAATGAGCAGTTCTTC
TRBJ2-1 | TRBD2 | many | TRBV4-1 | CASSQVGRGGAPKYNEQFF | TGCGCCAGCAGCCAAGTGGGACGCGGGGGGGCCCCCAAGTACAATGAGCAGTTCTTC
TRBJ2-3 | - | many | TRBV12-3/TRBV12-4 | CASTPRGSSTDTQYF | TGTGCCAGCACTCCCCGGGGGTCTAGCACAGATACGCAGTATTTT
TRBJ2-7 | TRBD2 | many | TRBV9 | CASSVGTSVYEQYF | TGTGCCAGCAGCGTAGGGACTAGCGTGTACGAGCAGTACTTC
TRBJ2-3 | TRBD1 | - | TRBV3-1 | CASRMDRAGGSTDTQYF | TGTGCCAGCAGGATGGACAGGGCGGGCGGTAGCACAGATACGCAGTATTTT
TRBJ1-5 | - | many | TRBV12-3/TRBV12-4 | CASSLGGVQPQHF | TGTGCCAGCAGTTTGGGTGGTGTTCAGCCCCAGCATTTT
TRBJ2-3 | TRBD1 | many | TRBV5-1 | CASSPGGDTDTQYF | TGCGCCAGCAGCCCAGGGGGTGACACAGATACGCAGTATTTT
TRBJ2-7 | TRBD1 | - | TRBV7-9 | CASSSRGTGLAEQYF | TGTGCCAGCAGCTCCCGCGGGACAGGCCTCGCCGAGCAGTACTTC
TRBJ2-2 | - | - | TRBV4-2 | CASSQEALDANTGEPFF | TGTGCCAGCAGCCAAGAGGCTTTGGATGCGAACACCGGGGAGCCGTTTTTT
TRBJ1-2 | - | - | TRBV30 | CAWKGPPEGYTF | TGTGCCTGGAAGGGACCCCCTGAGGGCTACACCTTC
TRBJ1-2 | - | many | TRBV4-2 | CASSQDLVRDYGYTF | TGTGCCAGCAGCCAAGATTTGGTCAGGGACTATGGCTACACCTTC
TRBJ2-1 | - | many | TRBV7-9 | CASSWGRETRSYNEQFF | TGTGCCAGCAGCTGGGGGAGAGAGACAAGGTCCTACAATGAGCAGTTCTTC
TRBJ1-6 | - | many | TRBV7-9 | CASRGQPNSPLHF | TGTGCCAGCCGTGGACAGCCGAATTCACCCCTCCACTTT
TRBJ2-2 | - | many | TRBV3-1 | CASSPGGSGELFF | TGTGCCAGCAGCCCAGGGGGGTCCGGGGAGCTGTTTTTT
TRBJ2-5 | TRBD1 | many | TRBV12-3/TRBV12-4 | CASTVTGEETQYF | TGTGCCAGCACCGTCACAGGGGAAGAGACCCAGTACTTC
TRBJ1-2 | - | few | TRBV10-3 | CAISESGRSQANYGYTF | TGTGCCATCAGTGAGTCAGGGAGGTCCCAAGCTAACTATGGCTACACCTTC
TRBJ2-7 | TRBD1 | many | TRBV9 | CASSVEDRTYEQYF | TGTGCCAGCAGCGTAGAGGACAGGACCTACGAGCAGTACTTC
TRBJ2-7 | TRBD1 | many | TRBV5-1 | CASSFNQGAYEQYF | TGCGCCAGCAGCTTTAACCAGGGGGCATACGAGCAGTACTTC